This passage covers 28 T cell receptor beta chains from one sample sequenced in a study of cytomegalovirus exposure and HLA in healthy donors. The PCR contained 60 Vbeta and 13 Jbeta primers. The data were produced by immunoSEQ multiplex PCR, yet TCRdb's version contains in-frame clones alone and is incomplete. The repertoire consists of about 170,000 clones, with 80% to 90% occurring once and the leading ten covering 2.4%. The sequenced sample consisted of PBMCs. Every receptor here comes from a male donor in good health and CMV-seronegative.

The genes are TRBV6-5 and TRBJ2-5; no clear D gene. Judging by the DNA end, TRBJ2-7 fits better; the J call may be wrong. The germline CDR1 and CDR2 sequences are MNHEY and SVGAGI. The CDR3 is 14 residues long. The DNA of the CDR3 is TGTGCCAGCAGTTATCCTTGGTCCCCCTACGAGCAGTACTTC. Translating gives CASSYPWSPYEQYF.

The rearrangement links TRBV7-6 to TRBJ1-1; D may be TRBD1 (5 bases). The CDR3 spans 18 residues. Looked up from germline, CDR1 is SGHVS and CDR2 is FNYEAQ. Between the trimmed V and J ends, which lost 5 bases and 0 bases, there was a span of 22 bases. This chain's CDR3 is CASSKGAIGGVLNTEAFF. In DNA form, the CDR3 reads TGTGCCAGCAGCAAAGGGGCTATAGGTGGGGTACTGAACACTGAAGCTTTCTTT.

The V gene is TRBV19, the J gene TRBJ2-7; a weak D match, TRBD1 (5 bases). This CDR3 comprises 14 residues. The germline gives CDR1 LNHDA, CDR2 SQIVND (reference sequence). Trimming shortened V by 8 bases and J by 2 bases, and 16 bases separated the two germline ends. The CDR3 region is CASSIGVTAYEQYF. Here the CDR3 DNA reads TGTGCCAGTTCCATAGGGGTCACAGCCTACGAGCAGTACTTC.

The V gene is TRBV28, the J gene TRBJ1-2; 8 bases map to TRBD1. The CDR3 is 14 residues long. Trimming at V came to 10 bases and at J to 3 bases, leaving 10 bases not matched to a gene. CDR1 MDHEN and CDR2 SYDVKM come from the germline V gene. CDR3 sequence reads: CAIKPGGAHYGYTF. CDR3 in DNA: TGTGCCATCAAACCAGGGGGCGCTCACTATGGCTACACCTTC.

The chain has TRBV6-5 and TRBJ1-5, with TRBD1 as a possible D gene (5 bases). Trimming removed 6 bases from V and 6 bases from J, with 15 bases in between. The CDR3 consists of 14 residues. The germline V gene has CDR1 MNHEY and CDR2 SVGAGI. DNA for the CDR3: TGTGCCAGCAGACTTCATGGGGGGGGTCAGCCCCAGCATTTT. Encoded protein: CASRLHGGGQPQHF.

The rearrangement joins TRBV29-1 to TRBJ1-2; 9 positions match TRBD1. CDR1 is SQVTM and CDR2 is ANQGSEA in the germline V gene. The CDR3 runs 16 residues. V lost 1 base, J lost 1 base, and 7 bases stayed unmatched. The CDR3 loop is CSVEGRTGDFNYGYTF. CDR3 sequence (DNA): TGCAGCGTTGAAGGGAGGACAGGGGATTTTAACTATGGCTACACCTTC.

V usage is TRBV5-1 and J usage is TRBJ2-2; perhaps TRBD1 as D (6 bases). V was cut by 0 bases and J by 7 bases, with 7 bases left in between. The CDR3 contains 13 residues. CDR1 SGHRS and CDR2 YFSETQ come from the germline V gene. The CDR3 nucleotides are TGCGCCAGCAGCTTGGACAGGGACGGGGAGCTGTTTTTT. It yields the protein CASSLDRDGELFF.

This sequence joins TRBV10-3 and TRBJ2-1; 13 bases match TRBD2. Per germline, CDR1 ENHRY and CDR2 SYGVKD. The trim removed 4 bases at V and 8 bases at J, leaving 5 bases unmatched. The CDR3 runs 15 residues. The CDR3 region is CAISALAGGPDEQFF. DNA of the CDR3: TGTGCCATCAGTGCACTAGCGGGAGGGCCAGATGAGCAGTTCTTC.

In its sample, this clone was seen once. One end of the junction varies from germline; a read error may be responsible. This chain links TRBV5-1 with TRBJ1-2; D is unclear. The CDR3 loop spans 13 amino acids. Germline V CDR1 and CDR2: SGHRS, YFSETQ. The DNA for the CDR3 is TGCGCCAGCAGCTTAGGCGGAGGACGTGGCTACCCCTTC. This codes for CASSLGGGRGYPF. Variable domain in full (rest from reference TRBV5-1 and TRBJ1-2): KAGVTQTPRYLIKTRGQQVTLSCSPISGHRSVSWYQQTPGQGLQFLFEYFSETQRNKGNFPGRFSGRQFSNSRSEMNVSTLELGDSALYLCASSLGGGRGYPFGSGTRLTVV.

This clone was observed once. The chain uses TRBV5-4 and TRBJ2-2; 7 bases are shared with TRBD1. CDR1 is SGHNT and CDR2 is YYREEE in the germline V gene (reference sequence). J lost 5 bases, V lost 2 bases, and 9 bases had no gene match. This CDR3 contains 16 residues. The CDR3 region is CASSLSTGLITGELFF. The CDR3 DNA sequence: TGTGCCAGCAGCTTATCGACAGGGTTAATTACCGGGGAGCTGTTTTTT.

The chain couples TRBV11-3 to TRBJ2-5; the match to TRBD1 covers 8 bases. V lost 5 bases and J lost 9; bases outside the gene matches: 14. Germline-derived CDR1 and CDR2 are SGHNT and YENEEA. The length of the CDR3 is 15 residues. In nucleotides, the CDR3 is TGTGCCAGCAGCCTCTCGGCGGGACAGGCCGGACCCCAGTACTTC. As protein: CASSLSAGQAGPQYF.

V gene TRBV5-1 combines with J gene TRBJ1-3; D is possibly TRBD1 (5 bases). This CDR3 has 16 amino acids. In germline, CDR1 is SGHRS, CDR2 YFSETQ. The ends were cut back, 4 bases at V and 4 bases at J, with 18 bases in the middle. This chain's CDR3 is CASSPAGRVEGNTIYF. The CDR3 nucleotides are TGCGCCAGCAGCCCGGCCGGCAGGGTGGAAGGAAACACCATATATTTT.

This sequence joins TRBV5-6 and TRBJ2-2; D not certain. V gave up 1 base and J gave up 4 bases, with 14 bases separating them. The CDR3 runs to 16 residues. In germline, CDR1 is SGHDT, CDR2 YYEEEE. CDR3 nucleotide sequence: TGTGCCAGCAGCTTGTTCGCAGCGCCGGGCACCGGGGAGCTGTTTTTT. Translation: CASSLFAAPGTGELFF.

The chain couples TRBV7-2 to TRBJ2-1, with 16 bases that match TRBD2. V lost 5 bases and J lost 5; bases outside the gene matches: 12. This CDR3 region has 19 residues. Germline V lookup: CDR1 SGHTA, CDR2 FQGNSA. CDR3 amino acids: CASSARGLAGGPGHNEQFF. Here the CDR3 DNA reads TGTGCCAGCAGCGCGAGGGGACTAGCGGGAGGGCCTGGCCACAATGAGCAGTTCTTC.

V is TRBV7-8 and J is TRBJ1-3, with D possibly being TRBD1 (5 bases). V lost 5 bases, J lost 0 bases, and 11 bases lay in between. This CDR3 spans 15 amino acids. In germline, CDR1 is SGHVS, CDR2 FQNEAQ. CDR3 region: CASSQTGSSGNTIYF. The CDR3 region has the DNA TGTGCCAGCAGCCAAACAGGCAGCTCTGGAAACACCATATATTTT.

The rearrangement uses TRBV28 and TRBJ1-2, with D perhaps matching TRBD1 (5 bases). This CDR3 has 12 amino acids. V was clipped by 6 bases and J by 4 bases, with 9 bases between them. Germline V gene sequence: CDR1 MDHEN, CDR2 SYDVKM. This CDR3 reads CASSRRGYGYTF. CDR3 DNA: TGTGCCAGCAGCAGAAGGGGCTATGGCTACACCTTC.

The chain recombines TRBV5-4 with TRBJ2-7; TRBD1 matches 11 bases. The CDR3 extends over 14 amino acids. Germline V gene data show CDR1 as SGHNT and CDR2 as YYREEE (reference sequence). Trimming removed 0 bases from V and 5 bases from J; junction bases left unmatched: 1. CDR3 sequence reads: CASSLGTGGDEQYF. The CDR3 DNA reads TGTGCCAGCAGCTTGGGGACAGGGGGCGACGAGCAGTACTTC.

On this clone itself: Other DNA sequences in the same sample also yield this CDR3. In nucleotides, the CDR3 is TGTGCCAGCTCACCGGGCAGGGATTACGAGCAGTACTTC. Translated: CASSPGRDYEQYF. V is TRBV18 and J is TRBJ2-7; D might be TRBD1 (5 bases). The V gene lost 3 bases and the J gene lost 4 bases, with 10 bases spanning the gap. This CDR3 region has 13 residues. Germline V CDR1 and CDR2: KGHSH, LQKENI. The variable domain in full, completed from reference TRBV18 and TRBJ2-7, reads NAGVMQNPRHLVRRRGQEARLRCSPMKGHSHVYWYRQLPEEGLKFMVYLQKENIIDESGMPKERFSAEFPKEGPSILRIQQVVRGDSAAYFCASSPGRDYEQYFGPGTRLTVT.

J is TRBJ2-3 and V is TRBV27; 11 nucleotides line up with TRBD1. The CDR3 covers 15 residues. Germline CDR1 MNHEY, CDR2 SMNVEV (reference sequence). V was pared by 6 bases and J by 4 bases, with 6 bases of the junction left unmatched. The CDR3 sequence is CASRDRGREADTQYF. CDR3 bases: TGTGCCAGCAGGGACAGGGGGCGCGAGGCAGATACGCAGTATTTT.

V usage is TRBV4-1 and J usage is TRBJ2-3; 8 nucleotides agree with TRBD2. Germline-derived CDR1 and CDR2 are MGHRA and YSYEKL. This CDR3 spans 17 amino acids. The V gene end was trimmed by 0 bases and the J gene end by 2 bases; junction bases not matched to a gene: 7. Here the CDR3 DNA reads TGCGCCAGCAGCCAAGAAAGAAGCGGGGGCCTCACAGATACGCAGTATTTT. Amino acids: CASSQERSGGLTDTQYF.

This clone was found a few times. The rearrangement joins TRBV5-1 to TRBJ1-1; a weak D match, TRBD1 (5 bases). This CDR3 contains 16 residues. Germline V gene data show CDR1 as SGHRS and CDR2 as YFSETQ. With 5 bases removed from V and 0 bases from J, the gap between germline ends came to 17 bases. Here the CDR3 reads CASSLPLAGMNTEAFF. The DNA of the CDR3 is TGCGCCAGCAGTTTGCCCCTTGCAGGGATGAACACTGAAGCTTTCTTT.

The chain couples TRBV2 to TRBJ1-2; no clear D gene. Looked up from germline, CDR1 is SNHLY and CDR2 is FYNNEI. The germline V and J ends were trimmed by 5 bases and 4 bases, with 11 bases remaining between them. The CDR3 is 13 residues long. This CDR3 is CASSLSPFYGYTF. In DNA, the CDR3 is TGTGCCAGCAGTTTGTCCCCCTTCTATGGCTACACCTTC.

This chain links TRBV18 with TRBJ2-5, with 8 bases lining up with TRBD1. V lost 3 bases, J lost 4 bases, and 7 bases stayed unmatched. The CDR3 runs 15 residues. Germline V gives CDR1 KGHSH, CDR2 LQKENI. The CDR3 is CASSPTTQGGETQYF. CDR3 in DNA: TGTGCCAGCTCACCTACTACACAGGGGGGAGAGACCCAGTACTTC.

The chain recombines TRBV6-5 with TRBJ2-2; D perhaps matches TRBD1 (6 bases). The length of the CDR3 is 16 residues. V lost 2 bases, J lost 0 bases, and 10 bases lay in between. Germline CDR1 and CDR2: MNHEY and SVGAGI. CDR3 residues: CASSYGGASNTGELFF. CDR3 nucleotides: TGTGCCAGCAGTTACGGGGGCGCTTCGAACACCGGGGAGCTGTTTTTT.

The chain couples TRBV19 to TRBJ1-6, with 7 nucleotides matching TRBD1. The CDR3 loop spans 13 amino acids. J gave up 6 bases and V 6 bases, and 2 bases lay outside the gene matches. Per germline, CDR1 LNHDA and CDR2 SQIVND (reference sequence). CDR3 loop: CASSTGVNSPLHF. Written as DNA, the CDR3 is TGTGCCAGTAGCACAGGGGTTAATTCACCCCTCCACTTT.

The gene calls are TRBV15 and TRBJ2-7; 10 bases are shared with TRBD1. CDR3 size: 13 residues. Trimming cost V 5 bases and J 5 bases; bases outside gene matches: 3. CDR1 is LNHNV and CDR2 is YYDKDF in the germline V gene (reference sequence). For the CDR3, the DNA is TGTGCCACCAGCGGCGGGACAGGGGACGAGCAGTACTTC. It codes for CATSGGTGDEQYF.

This chain uses TRBV11-2 with TRBJ2-7; tentatively, D is TRBD2 (7 bases). The V gene's germline CDR1 is SGHAT and CDR2 FQNNGV. Trimming removed 7 bases at V and 2 bases at J, with 15 bases between. CDR3 length equals 14 residues. In nucleotides, the CDR3 is TGTGCCAGCACTACGGGCGGGGGCGCCTACGAGCAGTACTTC. Its translation: CASTTGGGAYEQYF.

The chain links TRBV15 to TRBJ2-1; D uncertain. Germline CDR1 reads LNHNV; CDR2 reads YYDKDF (reference sequence). CDR3 length: 13 amino acids. The V end was cut by 0 bases, the J end by 11 bases, with 11 bases between. The CDR3 DNA follows: TGTGCCACCAGCAGAGATGTCGGGTTTAAGCAGTTCTTC. Protein: CATSRDVGFKQFF.